The present TCR beta chain was sequenced within a study of OX40 agonist ivuxolimab in advanced cancers. Repertoires were generated with immunoSEQ multiplex PCR, while TCRdb's copy carries only in-frame clones and drops some. The data show over 65,000 clones, just under 95% seen once. On this clone: Its antigen remains unknown.

Trimming took 5 bases from V and 2 from J, leaving 12 bases between them. Germline CDR1 reads SGHTA; CDR2 reads FQGNSA. There are 14 residues in the CDR3. General study findings and limits: At 0.1 to 3.0 mg/kg, clonal expansion of CD4+ and CD8+ blood T cells had occurred by week 6.

Sequencing was performed on CD4+ or CD8+ T cells sorted from blood, taken in a trial of the OX40 agonist ivuxolimab. This chain joins TRBV7-2 and TRBJ1-1; no clear D gene. The receptor was derived from an adult with an advanced solid tumor such as melanoma, head and neck, liver or kidney cancer. As DNA, the CDR3 is TGTGCCAGCAGCCCGGCACGGGGTAACACTGAAGCTTTCTTT. This codes for CASSPARGNTEAFF.